These 28 T cell receptor beta chains were all obtained from the same sample, sequenced in a study of human T cells and chemical hapten exposure listed by TCRdb under 2021. The time point label here, explained by the study, means: patch test 1, 2 weeks after DPC sensitization. The treatment or condition label corresponds to: therapeutic diphenylcyclopropenone sensitization with weekly scalp DPC. Library preparation used RACE. Instrument on record: NextSeq 500. TCRdb handled the public reads itself, with Q25 trimming in fastp and clone calling in MiXCR, and kept productive beta chains. Records with the same CDR3 protein are collapsed into one entry carrying the most frequent genes and DNA. The sample table holds fewer than 500,000 distinct CDR3 sequences, of which roughly 5% were seen once. Roughly 2.4% of the sample is held by the ten biggest clonotypes. Sample: whole blood, taken in connection with sensitization to the hapten diphenylcyclopropenone (DPC). The receptors stem from a woman aged 50 to 60 with alopecia areata. Some clones in this sample may be carry-over from other donors' samples.

This clonotype was detected many times. The rearrangement joins TRBV12-3 or TRBV12-4 to TRBJ2-3, with 7 bases matching TRBD2. The V and J ends lost 3 bases and 2 bases, in that order; junction bases with no gene match: 2. The CDR3 length is 14 residues. The chain's CDR3 is CASSFSGDTDTQYF. The CDR3 nucleotides read TGTGCCAGCAGTTTCAGCGGGGACACAGATACGCAGTATTTT.

The chain uses TRBV6-5 and TRBJ1-4; the match to TRBD1 covers 9 bases. The ends lost 2 bases at V and 7 bases at J; junction bases unmatched: 5. Looked up from germline, CDR1 is MNHEY and CDR2 is SVGAGI. The CDR3 loop spans 15 amino acids. CDR3 amino acids: CASSYTGTGREKLFF. CDR3 sequence (DNA): TGTGCCAGCAGTTACACCGGGACAGGGCGTGAAAAACTGTTTTTT.

In its sample, this clonotype was seen a few times. The chain recombines TRBV4-1 with TRBJ2-1; TRBD2 agrees at 7 bases. Per germline, CDR1 MGHRA and CDR2 YSYEKL. This CDR3 is built from 17 residues. J lost 0 bases, V lost 0 bases, and 5 bases had no gene match. CDR3 loop: CASSQEGLPSSYNEQFF. The CDR3 bases are TGCGCCAGCAGCCAAGAGGGACTACCGAGCTCCTACAATGAGCAGTTCTTC.

There are many counts of this clonotype. V is TRBV11-2 and J is TRBJ1-2, with D tentatively TRBD1 (6 bases). The CDR3 length is 14 residues. V gave up 6 bases and J gave up 0 bases, with 11 bases separating them. Germline loops: CDR1 SGHAT, CDR2 FQNNGV. The CDR3 is CASRTGPANYGYTF. CDR3 DNA: TGTGCCAGCAGGACAGGACCAGCTAACTATGGCTACACCTTC.

This clonotype has ten or more counts. The chain has TRBV6-4 and TRBJ1-1; tentative D call: TRBD1 (5 bases). The germline V gene encodes CDR1 MRHNA and CDR2 SNTAGT. The V end lost 6 bases, the J end lost 1 base, and 6 bases lay between the germline ends. The CDR3 has 12 amino acids. CDR3 amino acids: CASRDKNTEAFF. As DNA, the CDR3 is TGTGCCAGCAGGGACAAGAACACTGAAGCTTTCTTT.

The sample holds many counts of this clonotype. The gene calls are TRBV5-5 and TRBJ2-7; 9 bases align to TRBD1. The ends lost 3 bases at V and 0 bases at J; junction bases unmatched: 4. There are 15 residues in the CDR3. Germline V lookup: CDR1 SGHKS, CDR2 YYEKEE (reference sequence). The CDR3 spells CASSSGTGFSYEQYF. The CDR3 DNA is TGTGCCAGCAGCTCCGGGACAGGGTTCTCCTACGAGCAGTACTTC.

The table lists this clonotype with many counts. This rearrangement joins TRBV3-1 to TRBJ1-2; D unresolved. The CDR3 totals 11 residues. In germline, CDR1 is LGHDT, CDR2 YNNKEL (reference sequence). The V and J ends lost 1 base and 5 bases respectively, with 2 bases between them. The CDR3 spells CASSQAYGYTF. In DNA, the CDR3 is TGTGCCAGCAGCCAAGCTTATGGCTACACCTTC.

This clonotype was recorded many times. The chain has TRBV12-3 or TRBV12-4 and TRBJ2-3; D might be TRBD1 (6 bases). Trimming pared 5 bases from V and 0 bases from J, leaving 12 bases between. The CDR3 consists of 15 residues. The CDR3 nucleotides read TGTGCCAGCAGTCCCCATGGGGGCAGCACAGATACGCAGTATTTT. Amino acid sequence: CASSPHGGSTDTQYF.

The table lists this clonotype with many counts. The chain carries TRBV7-9 and TRBJ2-1; TRBD1 might be the D (5 bases). V gave up 0 bases and J gave up 8 bases, with 5 bases separating them. The germline V gene has CDR1 SEHNR and CDR2 FQNEAQ (reference sequence). The CDR3 has 12 residues. This CDR3 reads CASSLAGHEQFF. CDR3 coding DNA: TGTGCCAGCAGCTTAGCGGGGCATGAGCAGTTCTTC.

As for this clonotype: A single base separates this from a much larger clone, so it may be a read error. The rearrangement links TRBV11-1 to TRBJ2-5; D is possibly TRBD2 (6 bases). The V end was cut by 7 bases, the J end by 4 bases, with 13 bases between. This CDR3 has 13 residues. Germline CDR1 is SGHAT and CDR2 is FQDESV (reference sequence). DNA for the CDR3: TGTGCCAGCACCGGGGGAATACTAGAGACCCAGTACTTC. Its translation: CASTGGILETQYF.

The rearrangement joins TRBV20-1 to TRBJ2-2, with D maybe TRBD2 (6 bases). Trimming pared 3 bases from V and 0 bases from J, leaving 11 bases between. The CDR3 has 15 residues. The germline V gene encodes CDR1 DFQATT and CDR2 SNEGSKA (reference sequence). The CDR3 is CSARLRLANTGELFF. Written as DNA, the CDR3 is TGCAGTGCTAGGCTGCGACTAGCGAACACCGGGGAGCTGTTTTTT.

This clonotype was detected many times. This chain links TRBV20-1 with TRBJ1-1; possible D gene TRBD1, 5 bases. Germline CDR1 and CDR2: DFQATT and SNEGSKA (reference sequence). V was shortened by 5 bases and J by 5 bases, with 12 bases between the two germline ends. The CDR3 contains 12 residues. The CDR3 DNA is TGCAGTGCTTCGGGAGGGGTTACTGAAGCTTTCTTT. This gives the protein CSASGGVTEAFF.

V usage is TRBV27 and J usage is TRBJ2-7; a weak D match, TRBD1 (5 bases). Per germline, CDR1 MNHEY and CDR2 SMNVEV (reference sequence). The CDR3 spans 14 residues. V was shortened by 6 bases and J by 2 bases, with 14 bases between the two germline ends. CDR3 bases: TGTGCCAGCAGGGCAGGGTTGGGGCCCTACGAGCAGTACTTC. Translated: CASRAGLGPYEQYF.

This clonotype showed up just a few times. The genes are TRBV12-3 or TRBV12-4 and TRBJ1-6; tentatively, D is TRBD1 (6 bases). The germline V and J ends were trimmed by 2 bases and 5 bases, with 10 bases remaining between them. The CDR3 covers 15 residues. CDR3 sequence reads: CASSLRTVNNSPLHF. Here the CDR3 DNA reads TGTGCCAGCAGTTTAAGGACAGTTAATAATTCACCCCTCCACTTT.

There are many counts of this clonotype. The rearrangement uses TRBV27 and TRBJ2-3, with D hard to call. CDR1 is MNHEY and CDR2 is SMNVEV in the germline V gene (reference sequence). V lost 2 bases, J lost 1 base, and 7 bases lay in between. CDR3 length: 14 residues. The CDR3 DNA is TGTGCCAGCAGTTTAAGGCCCCGCACAGATACGCAGTATTTT. It translates to CASSLRPRTDTQYF.

This clonotype was counted at least ten times. This chain connects TRBV4-3 to TRBJ2-2; D gene unclear. The germline V gene encodes CDR1 LGHNA and CDR2 YSLEER. The CDR3 runs to 13 residues. The V end was cut by 3 bases, the J end by 2 bases, with 4 bases between. The CDR3 is CASSQDNTGELFF. The CDR3 DNA reads TGCGCCAGCAGCCAGGATAACACCGGGGAGCTGTTTTTT.

This clonotype was found a few times. The chain is built from TRBV7-2 and TRBJ2-2; unclear D gene. Between the trimmed V and J ends, which lost 6 bases and 7 bases, there was a span of 9 bases. CDR3 size: 12 residues. Germline loops: CDR1 SGHTA, CDR2 FQGNSA. The chain's CDR3 is CASRSAGGELFF. The DNA of the CDR3 is TGTGCCAGCAGGTCTGCTGGCGGGGAGCTGTTTTTT.

This clonotype was observed at least ten times. J is TRBJ2-7 and V is TRBV29-1; D not resolved. This CDR3 spans 12 amino acids. V was pared by 4 bases and J by 2 bases, with 9 bases between. Germline V gene lookup returns CDR1 SQVTM and CDR2 ANQGSEA. The CDR3: CSVAVGAYEQYF. The CDR3 DNA sequence: TGCAGCGTTGCGGTTGGGGCCTACGAGCAGTACTTC.

In its sample, this clonotype was seen many times. This sequence joins TRBV29-1 and TRBJ1-2; D ambiguous. This CDR3 is 12 amino acids long. CDR1 SQVTM and CDR2 ANQGSEA come from the germline V gene. V shed 4 bases and J shed 2 bases, with 8 bases lying between them. The CDR3 bases are TGCAGCGTTGGTGGGCAAAACTATGGCTACACCTTC. This translates into CSVGGQNYGYTF.

The chain has TRBV9 and TRBJ1-4; D is undetermined. CDR1 and CDR2 from the germline V gene are SGDLS and YYNGEE. The CDR3 spans 13 residues. Deletions cut 4 bases from V and 8 bases from J, with 12 bases between. CDR3 loop: CASSTSVSEKLFF. Here the CDR3 DNA reads TGTGCCAGCAGCACCAGTGTGTCCGAAAAACTGTTTTTT.

This clonotype was counted many times. The rearrangement joins TRBV15 to TRBJ1-2, with D perhaps matching TRBD1 (5 bases). Trimming left V 5 bases short and J 3 bases short, with 16 bases between. Germline CDR1 reads LNHNV; CDR2 reads YYDKDF (reference sequence). The length of the CDR3 is 15 residues. As DNA, the CDR3 is TGTGCCACCAGCCCATTGCCCAGGGCGGACTATGGCTACACCTTC. This translates into CATSPLPRADYGYTF.

The chain has TRBV3-1 and TRBJ1-1; 8 positions match TRBD1. Germline CDR1 and CDR2: LGHDT and YNNKEL (reference sequence). The CDR3 contains 16 residues. V shed 5 bases, J shed 2 bases, and the junction held 10 bases outside the gene matches. CDR3 nucleotide sequence: TGTGCCAGCAGCTCTATCGCTGGACAGGGTAACACTGAAGCTTTCTTT. Translated: CASSSIAGQGNTEAFF.

V and J are TRBV6-5 and TRBJ1-1; D might be TRBD1 (5 bases). Germline-derived CDR1 and CDR2 are MNHEY and SVGAGI. With 0 bases removed from V and 4 bases from J, the gap between germline ends came to 12 bases. The CDR3 sequence is 15 residues long. In nucleotides, the CDR3 is TGTGCCAGCAGTTACTCGGCAGGGTCGAGCACTGAAGCTTTCTTT. Residues: CASSYSAGSSTEAFF.

V gene TRBV2 combines with J gene TRBJ2-1; 9 bases fit TRBD1. CDR3 length equals 16 residues. The V gene end was trimmed by 6 bases and the J gene end by 10 bases; junction bases not matched to a gene: 16. Germline V gene lookup returns CDR1 SNHLY and CDR2 FYNNEI. The CDR3 region is CASRKETGGKAREQFF. The DNA for the CDR3 is TGTGCCAGCAGGAAGGAGACAGGGGGAAAAGCTCGGGAGCAGTTCTTC.

The V call is TRBV6-2 or TRBV6-3, the J call TRBJ2-1; 9 bases agree with TRBD2. The germline gives CDR1 MNHEY, CDR2 SVGEGT. With 5 bases clipped from V and 6 bases from J, the junction kept 5 bases outside the gene matches. This CDR3 is built from 14 residues. CDR3 in DNA: TGTGCCAGCAGTATAAAGCGGGAGGTCAATGAGCAGTTCTTC. This codes for CASSIKREVNEQFF.

This clonotype was detected only a few times. The chain recombines TRBV6-2 or TRBV6-3 with TRBJ2-3; 8 bases align to TRBD2. The CDR3 length is 18 residues. The V gene end was trimmed by 4 bases and the J gene end by 2 bases; junction bases not matched to a gene: 14. From germline, CDR1 is MNHEY and CDR2 SVGEGT. This CDR3 reads CASSSPTGAGGPTDTQYF. The CDR3 region has the DNA TGTGCCAGCAGTTCCCCCACCGGGGCGGGGGGCCCCACAGATACGCAGTATTTT.

This clonotype was picked up one time. The chain couples TRBV3-1 to TRBJ1-2; D ambiguous. Germline CDR1 reads LGHDT; CDR2 reads YNNKEL (reference sequence). This CDR3 comprises 15 residues. Trimming took 2 bases from V and 5 from J, leaving 15 bases between them. CDR3 coding DNA: TGTGCCAGCAGCCAACCGGGAGAGGCAATTTATGGCTACACCTTC. Its translation: CASSQPGEAIYGYTF.

This clonotype was seen repeatedly, ten times or more. The rearrangement links TRBV10-3 to TRBJ1-6, with TRBD1 as a possible D gene (5 bases). With 0 bases removed from V and 14 bases from J, the gap between germline ends came to 14 bases. Germline assignment: CDR1 ENHRY and CDR2 SYGVKD. The CDR3 has 14 residues. The CDR3 loop is CAISESGQGQALHF. The CDR3 region has the DNA TGTGCCATCAGTGAGTCGGGCCAGGGTCAGGCCCTCCACTTT.